These 9 T cell receptor beta chains originate from one sample sequenced in a study of T-cell reconstitution after alpha-beta-depleted transplantation in children. A TCRbeta library incorporating unique molecular identifiers was prepared. TCRdb re-derived calls from the PCR reads in MiXCR, one entry per CDR3 protein. The sample includes about 300,000 distinct CDR3 sequences, almost 8% seen only once; the top ten take 9.1%. The antigens for these receptors are not known. Study findings and constraints: Once a year had passed after transplant, T-cell counts and diversity came mostly from newly produced T cells.

The specimen comprised peripheral blood, sampled 360 days after TCRalphabeta/CD19-depleted stem cell transplant. The receptors were gathered from a female patient between 2 and 15 years old who had a stem cell transplant for Fanconi anemia, so the T cells may come from the graft donor.

This clonotype was observed a few times. This chain uses TRBV28 with TRBJ2-6; D not resolved. This CDR3 is 14 amino acids long. The V and J ends lost 10 bases and 1 base respectively, with 11 bases between them. Germline loops: CDR1 MDHEN, CDR2 SYDVKM. CDR3 in DNA: TGTGCCACCCTACCTCTGTCTGGGGCCAACGTCCTGACTTTC. Translating gives CATLPLSGANVLTF.

Ten or more counts support this clonotype. This sequence joins TRBV27 and TRBJ2-7; 11 nucleotides agree with TRBD1. With 6 bases clipped from V and 3 bases from J, the junction kept 7 bases outside the gene matches. CDR3 size: 15 residues. Germline V gene lookup returns CDR1 MNHEY and CDR2 SMNVEV (reference sequence). The CDR3 DNA reads as TGTGCCAGCAGCTGGAGGACAGGGGGCGTCTACGAGCAGTACTTC. Translation: CASSWRTGGVYEQYF.

This clonotype was counted ten times or more. This may be a read error: a much more frequent sequence differs by one nucleotide. This sequence joins TRBV5-1 and TRBJ1-1, with a weak D call TRBD1 (5 bases). V was shortened by 4 bases and J by 3 bases, with 7 bases between the two germline ends. The CDR3 runs 12 residues. Germline CDR1 is SGHRS and CDR2 is YFSETQ. The CDR3 nucleotides are TGCGCCAGCAGCGTGGGGGACACTGAAGCTTTCTTT. It yields the protein CASSVGDTEAFF.

The sample holds many counts of this clonotype. The V call is TRBV28, the J call TRBJ1-6; D gene uncertain. Germline V CDR1 and CDR2: MDHEN, SYDVKM. With 5 bases removed from V and 5 bases from J, the gap between germline ends came to 10 bases. CDR3 length: 14 amino acids. CDR3 sequence (DNA): TGTGCCAGCAGTATTGGGGTTCATAATTCACCCCTCCACTTT. Translating it yields CASSIGVHNSPLHF.

This clonotype was seen many times. This chain uses TRBV10-3 with TRBJ2-7; D remains unclear. Trimming took 10 bases from V and 2 from J, leaving 6 bases between them. Germline V lookup: CDR1 ENHRY, CDR2 SYGVKD. The CDR3 is 10 amino acids. The CDR3 sequence: CASGAYEQYF. The CDR3 DNA follows: TGTGCCAGCGGAGCCTACGAGCAGTACTTC.

This clonotype was observed at least ten times. This chain connects TRBV9 to TRBJ2-3; D is uncertain. The CDR3 consists of 14 residues. The V end was cut by 0 bases, the J end by 1 base, with 6 bases between. The germline CDR1 and CDR2 sequences are SGDLS and YYNGEE. The CDR3 coding sequence is TGTGCCAGCAGCGTAGTCCAGGGCACAGATACGCAGTATTTT. Translation gives CASSVVQGTDTQYF.

V and J are TRBV7-9 and TRBJ1-4; 11 bases are shared with TRBD1. Germline CDR1 and CDR2: SEHNR and FQNEAQ (reference sequence). The CDR3 is made up of 17 amino acids. V trimming: 6 bases; J trimming: 6 bases; junction bases outside the gene matches: 12. The CDR3 DNA sequence: TGTGCCAGCAGTCCCGGGACAGGGGGACGAGAATATGAAAAACTGTTTTTT. Translation gives CASSPGTGGREYEKLFF.

This clonotype was seen only a few times. This clone may be a read error of a much larger clone one base away. The gene calls are TRBV2 and TRBJ2-7; TRBD2 matches 7 bases. CDR1 SNHLY and CDR2 FYNNEI come from the germline V gene. CDR3 length: 18 amino acids. V was clipped by 11 bases and J by 2 bases; unmatched bases: 24. CDR3 in amino acids: CACKSLGLKVPFTYEQYF. The CDR3, as DNA: TGTGCCTGCAAGAGTCTGGGACTAAAGGTCCCTTTTACCTACGAGCAGTACTTC.

In its sample, this clonotype was seen a few times. The chain combines TRBV9 with TRBJ1-2, with a tentative D call TRBD1 (6 bases). V lost 0 bases to trimming and J lost 9 bases, with 15 bases between them. The V gene's germline CDR1 is SGDLS and CDR2 YYNGEE. The CDR3 loop spans 14 amino acids. The CDR3 DNA reads TGTGCCAGCAGCGTAGAGGGACAAGCCGGGCGCTACACCTTC. Amino acids: CASSVEGQAGRYTF.